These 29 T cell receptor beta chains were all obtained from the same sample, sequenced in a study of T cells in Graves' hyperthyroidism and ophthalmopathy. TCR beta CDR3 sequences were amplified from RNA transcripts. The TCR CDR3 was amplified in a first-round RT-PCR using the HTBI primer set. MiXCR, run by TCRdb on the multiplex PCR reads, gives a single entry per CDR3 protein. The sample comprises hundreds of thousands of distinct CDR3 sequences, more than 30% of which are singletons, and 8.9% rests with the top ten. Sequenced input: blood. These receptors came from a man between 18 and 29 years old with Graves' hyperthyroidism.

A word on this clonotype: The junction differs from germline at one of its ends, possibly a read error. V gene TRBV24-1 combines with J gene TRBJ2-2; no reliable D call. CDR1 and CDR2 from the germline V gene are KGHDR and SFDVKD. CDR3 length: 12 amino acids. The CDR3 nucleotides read TGTGCCAGCAGTACTCGGGTCGGGGAGCTGTTTTTT. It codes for CASSTRVGELFF.

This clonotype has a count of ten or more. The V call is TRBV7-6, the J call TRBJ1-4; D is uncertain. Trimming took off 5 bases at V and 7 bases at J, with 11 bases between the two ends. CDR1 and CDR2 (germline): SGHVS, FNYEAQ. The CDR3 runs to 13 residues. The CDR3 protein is CASSLWNGEKLFF. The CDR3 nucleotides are TGTGCCAGCAGCCTGTGGAATGGTGAAAAACTGTTTTTT.

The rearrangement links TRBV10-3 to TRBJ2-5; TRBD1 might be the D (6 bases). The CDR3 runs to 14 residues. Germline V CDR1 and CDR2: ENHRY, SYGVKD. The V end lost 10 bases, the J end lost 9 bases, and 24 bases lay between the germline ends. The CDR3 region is CASSFTGSPRAQYF. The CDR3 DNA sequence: TGTGCCAGCAGCTTTACAGGGTCGCCAAGGGCCCAGTACTTC.

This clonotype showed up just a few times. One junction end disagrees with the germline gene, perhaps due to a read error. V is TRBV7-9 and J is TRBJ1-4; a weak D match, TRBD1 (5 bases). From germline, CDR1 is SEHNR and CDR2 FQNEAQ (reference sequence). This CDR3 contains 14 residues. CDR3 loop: CASSQGSSGEKLFF. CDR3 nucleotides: TGCGCCAGCAGCCAGGGATCCTCCGGTGAAAAACTGTTTTTT.

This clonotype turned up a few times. This CDR3 is CSAARVEYYQETQYF. The CDR3 DNA sequence: TGCAGTGCTGCCCGCGTGGAGTATTACCAAGAGACCCAGTACTTC. V and J are TRBV20-1 and TRBJ2-5; D not resolved. Germline V lookup: CDR1 DFQATT, CDR2 SNEGSKA (reference sequence). Trimming left V 5 bases short and J 0 bases short, with 16 bases between. The CDR3 covers 15 residues.

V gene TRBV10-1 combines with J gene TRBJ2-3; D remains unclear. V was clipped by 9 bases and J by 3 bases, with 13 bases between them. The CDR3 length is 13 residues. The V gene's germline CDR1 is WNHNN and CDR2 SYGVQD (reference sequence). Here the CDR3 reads CASSRIKTDTQYF. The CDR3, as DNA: TGCGCCAGTTCTAGGATAAAGACAGATACGCAGTATTTT.

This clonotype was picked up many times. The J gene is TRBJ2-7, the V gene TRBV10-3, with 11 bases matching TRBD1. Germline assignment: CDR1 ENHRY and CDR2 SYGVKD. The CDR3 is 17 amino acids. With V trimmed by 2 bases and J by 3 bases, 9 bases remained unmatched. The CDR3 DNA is TGTGCCATCAGTGAGCCCCTTCGGGGGACAGGGGGCTACGAGCAGTACTTC. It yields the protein CAISEPLRGTGGYEQYF.

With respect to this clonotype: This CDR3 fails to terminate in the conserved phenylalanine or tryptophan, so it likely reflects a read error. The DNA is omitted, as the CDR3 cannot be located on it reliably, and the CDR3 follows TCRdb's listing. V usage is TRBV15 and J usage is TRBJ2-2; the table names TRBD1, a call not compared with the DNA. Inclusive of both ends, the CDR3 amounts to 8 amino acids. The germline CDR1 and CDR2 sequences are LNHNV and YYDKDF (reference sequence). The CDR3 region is CATSFRTG.

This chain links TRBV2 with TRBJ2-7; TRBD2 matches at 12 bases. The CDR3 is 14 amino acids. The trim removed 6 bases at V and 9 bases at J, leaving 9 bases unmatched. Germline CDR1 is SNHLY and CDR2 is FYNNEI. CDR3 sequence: CASSLAGGPGGQYF. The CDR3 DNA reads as TGTGCCAGCAGCCTAGCGGGAGGGCCAGGGGGGCAGTACTTC.

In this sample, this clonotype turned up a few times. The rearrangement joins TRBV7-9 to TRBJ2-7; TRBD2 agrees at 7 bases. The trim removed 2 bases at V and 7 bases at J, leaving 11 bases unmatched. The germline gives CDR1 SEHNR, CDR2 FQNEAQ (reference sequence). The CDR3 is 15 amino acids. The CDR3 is CASSLSYLAVPEQYF. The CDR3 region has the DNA TGTGCCAGCAGCTTAAGTTATCTAGCGGTACCTGAGCAGTACTTC.

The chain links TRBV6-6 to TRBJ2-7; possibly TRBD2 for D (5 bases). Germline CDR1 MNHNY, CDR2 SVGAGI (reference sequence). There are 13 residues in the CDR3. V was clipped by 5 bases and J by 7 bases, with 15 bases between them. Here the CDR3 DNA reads TGTGCCAGCAGTGAACTCGGGATGAGAGAGCAGTACTTC. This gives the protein CASSELGMREQYF.

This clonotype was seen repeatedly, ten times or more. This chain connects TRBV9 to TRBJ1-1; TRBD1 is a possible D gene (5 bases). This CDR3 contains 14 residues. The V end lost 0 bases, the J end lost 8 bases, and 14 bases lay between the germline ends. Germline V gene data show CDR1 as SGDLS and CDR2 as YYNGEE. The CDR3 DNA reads TGTGCCAGCAGCGTAGCTACGGGACTGCAAGAAGCTTTCTTT. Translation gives CASSVATGLQEAFF.

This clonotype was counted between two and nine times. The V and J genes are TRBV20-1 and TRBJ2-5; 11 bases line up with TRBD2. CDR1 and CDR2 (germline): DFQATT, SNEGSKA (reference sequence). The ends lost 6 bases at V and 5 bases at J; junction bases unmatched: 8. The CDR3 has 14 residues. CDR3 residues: CSANSGRAWETQYF. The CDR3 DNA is TGCAGTGCAAATAGCGGGAGGGCGTGGGAGACCCAGTACTTC.

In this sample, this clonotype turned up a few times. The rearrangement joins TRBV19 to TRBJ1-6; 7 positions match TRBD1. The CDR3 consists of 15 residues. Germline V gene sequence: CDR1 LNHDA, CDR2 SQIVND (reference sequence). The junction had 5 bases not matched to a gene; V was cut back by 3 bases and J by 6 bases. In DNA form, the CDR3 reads TGTGCCAGTAGTATCTACAGGGGATCTAATTCACCCCTCCACTTT. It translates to CASSIYRGSNSPLHF.

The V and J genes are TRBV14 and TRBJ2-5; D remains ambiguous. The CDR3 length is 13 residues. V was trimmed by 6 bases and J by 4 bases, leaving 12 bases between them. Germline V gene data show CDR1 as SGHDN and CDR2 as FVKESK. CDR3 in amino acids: CASRGTKSETQYF. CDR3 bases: TGTGCCAGCAGGGGAACTAAATCAGAGACCCAGTACTTC.

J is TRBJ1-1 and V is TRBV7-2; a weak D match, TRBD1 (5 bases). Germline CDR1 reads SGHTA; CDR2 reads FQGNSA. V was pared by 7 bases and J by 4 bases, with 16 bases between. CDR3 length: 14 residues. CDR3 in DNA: TGTGCCAGCACCAAGGGCGGGGGGACCACTGAAGCTTTCTTT. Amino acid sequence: CASTKGGGTTEAFF. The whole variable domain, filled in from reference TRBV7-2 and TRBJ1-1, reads GAGVSQSPSNKVTEKGKDVELRCDPISGHTALYWYRQSLGQGLEFLIYFQGNSAPDKSGLPSDRFSAERTGGSVSTLTIQRTQQEDSAVYLCASTKGGGTTEAFFGQGTRLTVV.

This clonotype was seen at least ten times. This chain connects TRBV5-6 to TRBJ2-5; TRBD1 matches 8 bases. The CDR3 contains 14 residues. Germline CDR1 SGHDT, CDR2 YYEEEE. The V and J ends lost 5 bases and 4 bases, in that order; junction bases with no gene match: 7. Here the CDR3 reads CASSSQGVGETQYF. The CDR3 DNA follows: TGTGCCAGCAGTTCACAGGGGGTGGGAGAGACCCAGTACTTC.

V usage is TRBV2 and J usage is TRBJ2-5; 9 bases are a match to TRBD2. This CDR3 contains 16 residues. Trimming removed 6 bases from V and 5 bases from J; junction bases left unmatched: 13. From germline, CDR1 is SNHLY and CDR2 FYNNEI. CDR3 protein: CASRNGDVAGEETQYF. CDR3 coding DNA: TGTGCCAGCAGGAACGGGGATGTAGCGGGGGAGGAGACCCAGTACTTC.

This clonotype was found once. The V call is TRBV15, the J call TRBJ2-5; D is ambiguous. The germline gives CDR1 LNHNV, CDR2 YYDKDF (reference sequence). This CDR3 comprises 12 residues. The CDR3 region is CARAGRQETQYF. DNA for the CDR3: TGTGCTAGAGCCGGACGGCAAGAGACCCAGTACTTC.

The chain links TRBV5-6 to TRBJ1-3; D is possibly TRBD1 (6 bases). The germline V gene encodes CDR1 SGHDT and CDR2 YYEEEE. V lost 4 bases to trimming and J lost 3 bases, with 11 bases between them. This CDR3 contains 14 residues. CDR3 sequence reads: CASSHGTRGNTIYF. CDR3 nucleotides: TGTGCCAGCAGCCACGGGACACGTGGAAACACCATATATTTT.

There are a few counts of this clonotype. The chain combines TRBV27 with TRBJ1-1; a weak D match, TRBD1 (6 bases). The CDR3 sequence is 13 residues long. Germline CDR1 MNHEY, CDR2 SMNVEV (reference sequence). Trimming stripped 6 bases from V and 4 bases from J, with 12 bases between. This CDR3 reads CASRAGAGTEAFF. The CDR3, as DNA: TGTGCCAGCAGGGCAGGGGCGGGCACTGAAGCTTTCTTT.

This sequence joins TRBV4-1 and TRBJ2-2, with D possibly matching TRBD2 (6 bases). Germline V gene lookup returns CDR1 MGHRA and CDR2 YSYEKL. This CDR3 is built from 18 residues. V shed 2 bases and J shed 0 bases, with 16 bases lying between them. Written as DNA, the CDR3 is TGCGCCAGCAGCCAACGGGGGATGGCCCACGCGAACACCGGGGAGCTGTTTTTT. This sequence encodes CASSQRGMAHANTGELFF.

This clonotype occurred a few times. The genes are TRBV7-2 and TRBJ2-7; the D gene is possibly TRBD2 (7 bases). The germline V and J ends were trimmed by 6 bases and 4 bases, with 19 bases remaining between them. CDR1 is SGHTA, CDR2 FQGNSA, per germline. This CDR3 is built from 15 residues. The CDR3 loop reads CASRDQGGGWYEQYF. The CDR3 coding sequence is TGTGCCAGCAGAGACCAAGGGGGGGGATGGTACGAGCAGTACTTC.

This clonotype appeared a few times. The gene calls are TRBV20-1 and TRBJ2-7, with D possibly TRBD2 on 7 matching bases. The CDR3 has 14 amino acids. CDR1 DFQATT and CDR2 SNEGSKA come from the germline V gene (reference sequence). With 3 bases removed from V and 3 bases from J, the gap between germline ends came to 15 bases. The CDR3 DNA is TGCAGTGCTAGTAAAGGGGGGGGGCTCTACGAGCAGTACTTC. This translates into CSASKGGGLYEQYF.

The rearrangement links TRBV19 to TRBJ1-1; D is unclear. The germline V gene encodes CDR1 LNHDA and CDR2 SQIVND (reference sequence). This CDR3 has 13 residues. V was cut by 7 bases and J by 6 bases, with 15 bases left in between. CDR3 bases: TGTGCCAGTATGAAAGGGCAGTCCCCTGAAGCTTTCTTT. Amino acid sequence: CASMKGQSPEAFF.

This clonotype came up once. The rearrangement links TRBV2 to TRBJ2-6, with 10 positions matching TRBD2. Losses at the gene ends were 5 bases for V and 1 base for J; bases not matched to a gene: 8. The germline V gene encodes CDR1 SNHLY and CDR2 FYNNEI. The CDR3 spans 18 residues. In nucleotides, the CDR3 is TGTGCCAGCAGTTTACCGGGACTAGCGACATCTGGGGCCAACGTCCTGACTTTC. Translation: CASSLPGLATSGANVLTF.

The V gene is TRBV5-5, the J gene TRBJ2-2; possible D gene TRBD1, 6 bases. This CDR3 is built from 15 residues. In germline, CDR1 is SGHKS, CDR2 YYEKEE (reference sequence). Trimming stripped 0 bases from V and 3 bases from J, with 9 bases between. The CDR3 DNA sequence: TGTGCCAGCAGCTTGGTTGGACAGTACACCGGGGAGCTGTTTTTT. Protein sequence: CASSLVGQYTGELFF.

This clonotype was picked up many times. CDR3 region: CASSLSAGAYEQYF. CDR3 nucleotide sequence: TGTGCCAGTAGTCTCTCAGCGGGGGCCTACGAGCAGTACTTC. This chain links TRBV19 with TRBJ2-7; 8 nucleotides line up with TRBD2. From germline, CDR1 is LNHDA and CDR2 SQIVND (reference sequence). There are 14 residues in the CDR3. V shed 5 bases, J shed 2 bases, and the junction held 5 bases outside the gene matches.

The chain's CDR3 is CATSREVGEQPQHF. CDR3 DNA sequence: TGTGCCACCAGCAGAGAAGTCGGAGAGCAGCCCCAGCATTTT. The chain employs TRBV15 and TRBJ1-5, with D unclear. The CDR3 covers 14 residues. V shed 0 bases and J shed 7 bases, with 10 bases lying between them. Germline CDR1 and CDR2: LNHNV and YYDKDF (reference sequence).